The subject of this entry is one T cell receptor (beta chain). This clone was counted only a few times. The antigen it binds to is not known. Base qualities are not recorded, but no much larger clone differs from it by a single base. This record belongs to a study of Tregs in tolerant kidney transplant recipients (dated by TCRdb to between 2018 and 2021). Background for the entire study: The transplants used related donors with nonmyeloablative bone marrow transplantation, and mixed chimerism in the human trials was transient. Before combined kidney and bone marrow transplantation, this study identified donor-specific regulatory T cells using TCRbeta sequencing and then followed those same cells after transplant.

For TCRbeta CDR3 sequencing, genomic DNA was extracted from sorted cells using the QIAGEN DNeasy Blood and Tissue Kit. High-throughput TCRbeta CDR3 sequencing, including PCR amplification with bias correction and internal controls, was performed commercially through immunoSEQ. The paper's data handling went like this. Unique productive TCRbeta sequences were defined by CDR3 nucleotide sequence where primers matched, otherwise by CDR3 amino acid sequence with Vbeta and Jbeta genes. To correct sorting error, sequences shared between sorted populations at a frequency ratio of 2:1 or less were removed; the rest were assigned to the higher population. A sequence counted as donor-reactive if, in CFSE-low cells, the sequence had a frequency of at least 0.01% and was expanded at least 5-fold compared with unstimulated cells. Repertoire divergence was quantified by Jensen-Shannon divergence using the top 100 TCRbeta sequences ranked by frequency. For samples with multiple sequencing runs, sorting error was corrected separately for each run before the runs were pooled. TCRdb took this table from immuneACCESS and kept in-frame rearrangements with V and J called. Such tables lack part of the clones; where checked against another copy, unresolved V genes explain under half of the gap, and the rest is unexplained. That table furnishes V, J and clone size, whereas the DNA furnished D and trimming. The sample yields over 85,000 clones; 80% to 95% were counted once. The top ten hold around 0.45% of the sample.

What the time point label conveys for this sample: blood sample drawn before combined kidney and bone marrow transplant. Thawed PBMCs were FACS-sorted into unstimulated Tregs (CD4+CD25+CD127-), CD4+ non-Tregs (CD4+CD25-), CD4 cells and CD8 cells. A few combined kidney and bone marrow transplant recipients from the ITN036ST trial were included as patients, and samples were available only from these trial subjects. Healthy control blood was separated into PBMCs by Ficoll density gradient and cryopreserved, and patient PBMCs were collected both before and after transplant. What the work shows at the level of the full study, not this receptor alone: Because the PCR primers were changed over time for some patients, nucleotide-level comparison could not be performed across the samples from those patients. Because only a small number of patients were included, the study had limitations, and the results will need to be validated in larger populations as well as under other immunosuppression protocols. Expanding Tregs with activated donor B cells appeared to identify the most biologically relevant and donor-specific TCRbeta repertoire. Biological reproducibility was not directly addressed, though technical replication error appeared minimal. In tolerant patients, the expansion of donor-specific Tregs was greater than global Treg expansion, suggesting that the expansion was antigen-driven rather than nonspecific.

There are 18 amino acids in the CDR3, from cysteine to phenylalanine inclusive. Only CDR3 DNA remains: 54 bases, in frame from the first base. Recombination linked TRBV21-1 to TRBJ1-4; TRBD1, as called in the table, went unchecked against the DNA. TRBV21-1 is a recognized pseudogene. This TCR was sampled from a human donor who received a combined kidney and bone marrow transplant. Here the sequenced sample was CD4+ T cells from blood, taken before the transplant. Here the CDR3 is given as CASSARTAHQGANEKLFF. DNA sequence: TGTGCCAGCAGCGCTAGAACCGCCCATCAGGGGGCGAACGAAAAACTGTTTTTT.